This entry lists 21 T cell receptor beta chains sequenced from one sample in a study of T-cell reconstitution after alpha-beta-depleted transplantation in children. The authors prepared the TCRbeta library with unique molecular identifiers. One entry per CDR3 protein, called by TCRdb with MiXCR from the PCR reads. The repertoire consists of about a million distinct CDR3 sequences, with roughly 31% occurring once and the leading ten covering roughly 31%. The sequences come from PBMCs, mostly from graft donor cells, collected 360 days after TCRalphabeta/CD19-depleted stem cell transplant. The receptors derive from a boy younger than two who had a stem cell transplant for SCID, so the T cells may come from the graft donor.

The chain recombines TRBV28 with TRBJ2-2, with 8 bases that match TRBD1. Germline V gives CDR1 MDHEN, CDR2 SYDVKM. The trim removed 6 bases at V and 2 bases at J, leaving 8 bases unmatched. The CDR3 length is 16 residues. The CDR3 DNA reads TGTGCCAGCAGGCGCCCCGGGACAGGAAACACCGGGGAGCTGTTTTTT. Its protein is CASRRPGTGNTGELFF.

The V and J genes are TRBV27 and TRBJ2-5; TRBD1 is a possible D gene (6 bases). Germline CDR1 and CDR2: MNHEY and SMNVEV (reference sequence). The V gene lost 3 bases and the J gene lost 4 bases, with 21 bases spanning the gap. The CDR3 is 17 residues long. In DNA form, the CDR3 reads TGTGCCAGCAGTTTTCGCGGTGCGGACAGAAGTAGAGAGACCCAGTACTTC. Translation gives CASSFRGADRSRETQYF.

The CDR3 loop reads CASSQGGLRDRGRKTQYF. The CDR3 DNA reads TGCGCCAGCAGCCAAGGAGGCCTCCGGGACCGGGGGAGGAAGACCCAGTACTTC. The chain recombines TRBV4-3 with TRBJ2-5, with D possibly matching TRBD2 (6 bases). The germline CDR1 and CDR2 sequences are LGHNA and YSLEER. This CDR3 has 18 amino acids. The V gene lost 1 base and the J gene lost 6 bases, with 24 bases spanning the gap.

This clonotype showed up just a few times. This chain joins TRBV12-3 or TRBV12-4 and TRBJ2-1; the D gene is possibly TRBD2 (7 bases). The CDR3 runs 13 residues. Trimming removed 8 bases at V and 7 bases at J, with 15 bases between. CDR3 in amino acids: CASALGGGNEQFF. Written as DNA, the CDR3 is TGTGCCAGCGCCCTAGGGGGGGGTAATGAGCAGTTCTTC.

This clonotype turned up a few times. The chain has TRBV24-1 and TRBJ2-5; possibly TRBD1 for D (6 bases). The CDR3 length is 15 residues. Deletions cut 3 bases from V and 0 bases from J, with 10 bases between. Germline CDR1 reads KGHDR; CDR2 reads SFDVKD. The CDR3 loop reads CATSDNQGYQETQYF. CDR3 sequence (DNA): TGTGCCACCAGTGATAATCAGGGGTACCAAGAGACCCAGTACTTC.

This chain connects TRBV7-3 to TRBJ1-1; weak D call: TRBD1 (5 bases). The germline CDR1 and CDR2 sequences are SGHTA and FQGTGA. V dropped 5 bases and J dropped 0 bases, with 19 bases sitting between them. The CDR3 consists of 17 residues. CDR3 amino acids: CASSAGRGETMNTEAFF. CDR3 bases: TGTGCCAGCAGCGCCGGCCGAGGGGAAACCATGAACACTGAAGCTTTCTTT.

The chain links TRBV29-1 to TRBJ2-1, with 7 positions matching TRBD2. V lost 4 bases, J lost 7 bases, and 4 bases stayed unmatched. This CDR3 has 12 residues. Looked up from germline, CDR1 is SQVTM and CDR2 is ANQGSEA. The CDR3 loop reads CSVAELANEQFF. Written as DNA, the CDR3 is TGCAGCGTTGCGGAACTAGCGAATGAGCAGTTCTTC.

This clonotype was counted between two and nine times. V and J are TRBV29-1 and TRBJ1-1, with D perhaps TRBD1 (6 bases). Germline assignment: CDR1 SQVTM and CDR2 ANQGSEA. Trimming stripped 3 bases from V and 6 bases from J, with 20 bases between. The CDR3 is 15 residues long. In DNA form, the CDR3 reads TGCAGCGTTGATTTTATCGGGGGGGGGCTGCCTGAAGCTTTCTTT. Translation gives CSVDFIGGGLPEAFF.

J is TRBJ1-5 and V is TRBV7-9; D not resolved. The CDR3 is 13 residues long. Between the trimmed V and J ends, which lost 2 bases and 7 bases, there was a span of 9 bases. Germline CDR1 and CDR2: SEHNR and FQNEAQ (reference sequence). CDR3 DNA sequence: TGTGCCAGCAGCTTAACCGAAAGGCAGCCCCAGCATTTT. Translation gives CASSLTERQPQHF.

This clonotype was counted only a few times. The rearrangement uses TRBV11-1 and TRBJ2-1; TRBD2 matches 8 bases. Trimming took 5 bases from V and 0 from J; bases not matched to a gene: 12. The CDR3 loop spans 18 amino acids. The germline gives CDR1 SGHAT, CDR2 FQDESV (reference sequence). The CDR3 bases are TGTGCCAGCAGCCCTACCCCTAAGAGCGGGGGCTCCTACAATGAGCAGTTCTTC. This encodes CASSPTPKSGGSYNEQFF.

This clonotype appeared once. V usage is TRBV11-2 and J usage is TRBJ2-2, with D maybe TRBD2 (6 bases). The germline V and J ends were trimmed by 6 bases and 1 base, with 15 bases remaining between them. Germline V gene data show CDR1 as SGHAT and CDR2 as FQNNGV. The CDR3 has 16 residues. For the CDR3, the DNA is TGTGCCAGCAGGCTAACATCCGGGGGGAACACCGGGGAGCTGTTTTTT. Protein sequence: CASRLTSGGNTGELFF. Looking up the rest from reference TRBV11-2 and TRBJ2-2 gives the full variable domain: EAGVAQSPRYKIIEKRQSVAFWCNPISGHATLYWYQQILGQGPKLLIQFQNNGVVDDSQLPKDRFSAERLKGVDSTLKIQPAKLEDSAVYLCASRLTSGGNTGELFFGEGSRLTVL.

This chain joins TRBV20-1 and TRBJ2-1, with D possibly matching TRBD2 (6 bases). There are 15 residues in the CDR3. Looked up from germline, CDR1 is DFQATT and CDR2 is SNEGSKA (reference sequence). The V gene lost 6 bases and the J gene lost 0 bases, with 15 bases spanning the gap. In DNA, the CDR3 is TGCAGTGCCCCACGCGGGGAGAGCTCCTACAATGAGCAGTTCTTC. It specifies CSAPRGESSYNEQFF.

This clonotype appeared a few times. V and J are TRBV12-3 or TRBV12-4 and TRBJ2-1; perhaps TRBD2 as D (7 bases). The length of the CDR3 is 15 residues. V lost 4 bases to trimming and J lost 1 base, with 11 bases between them. CDR3 coding DNA: TGTGCCAGCAGTTGGGGGGGCCAATCCTACAATGAGCAGTTCTTC. The encoded protein is CASSWGGQSYNEQFF.

The V call is TRBV15, the J call TRBJ2-5; D may be TRBD2 (5 bases). This CDR3 is built from 15 residues. Per the germline V gene, CDR1 is LNHNV and CDR2 is YYDKDF (reference sequence). V lost 1 base and J lost 4, with 13 bases in between. The CDR3 loop is CATSRAPGVGETQYF. CDR3 nucleotide sequence: TGTGCCACCAGCAGAGCCCCCGGGGTGGGAGAGACCCAGTACTTC.

The chain has TRBV29-1 and TRBJ1-5; possibly TRBD1 for D (6 bases). Looked up from germline, CDR1 is SQVTM and CDR2 is ANQGSEA. This CDR3 comprises 16 residues. V shed 2 bases and J shed 1 base, with 15 bases lying between them. CDR3 residues: CSVEKEGVKSNQPQHF. The DNA for the CDR3 is TGCAGCGTTGAAAAAGAGGGGGTCAAAAGCAATCAGCCCCAGCATTTT.

This clonotype was observed a handful of times. This chain connects TRBV5-1 to TRBJ1-2, with D possibly matching TRBD1 (5 bases). The CDR3 has 16 amino acids. Per germline, CDR1 SGHRS and CDR2 YFSETQ. The V and J ends lost 4 bases and 3 bases respectively, with 19 bases between them. The CDR3 region has the DNA TGCGCCAGCAGCCCCGCTACCGGGACGGTCGACTATGGCTACACCTTC. Translating it yields CASSPATGTVDYGYTF.

The chain uses TRBV13 and TRBJ2-7; 7 nucleotides match TRBD2. V was pared by 2 bases and J by 5 bases, with 12 bases of the junction left unmatched. The germline V gene has CDR1 PRHDT and CDR2 FYEKMQ (reference sequence). The CDR3 is made up of 16 amino acids. The DNA for the CDR3 is TGTGCCAGCAGCTTAAGCACAGGTCCGGGGAGGGACGAGCAGTACTTC. Its protein product is CASSLSTGPGRDEQYF.

This clonotype was counted once. CDR3 nucleotide sequence: TGCAGTGCTAGAATGGTTCGAGAGACCCAGTACTTC. Translated: CSARMVRETQYF. The rearrangement joins TRBV20-1 to TRBJ2-5; D is ambiguous. CDR3 length: 12 amino acids. V lost 2 bases and J lost 4, with 8 bases in between. Germline assignment: CDR1 DFQATT and CDR2 SNEGSKA (reference sequence).

CDR3 amino acids: CASSSRGGTTDTQYF. The CDR3 bases are TGTGCCAGCAGCTCACGTGGGGGGACCACAGATACGCAGTATTTT. The chain employs TRBV28 and TRBJ2-3; a possible D gene is TRBD2 (6 bases). Per the germline V gene, CDR1 is MDHEN and CDR2 is SYDVKM. The CDR3 totals 15 residues. V dropped 6 bases and J dropped 2 bases, with 15 bases sitting between them. The full variable domain, rest sourced from reference TRBV28 and TRBJ2-3, is DVKVTQSSRYLVKRTGEKVFLECVQDMDHENMFWYRQDPGLGLRLIYFSYDVKMKEKGDIPEGYSVSREKKERFSLILESASTNQTSMYLCASSSRGGTTDTQYFGPGTRLTVL.

The chain combines TRBV7-3 with TRBJ1-1; TRBD1 might be the D (5 bases). V was cut by 3 bases and J by 3 bases, with 11 bases left in between. The CDR3 consists of 14 residues. Germline V lookup: CDR1 SGHTA, CDR2 FQGTGA. CDR3: CASSLQGRDTEAFF. As DNA, the CDR3 is TGTGCCAGCAGCTTGCAGGGTCGGGACACTGAAGCTTTCTTT.

This clonotype was found a few times. The gene calls are TRBV28 and TRBJ1-5; D ambiguous. Germline V gene lookup returns CDR1 MDHEN and CDR2 SYDVKM. V was pared by 8 bases and J by 3 bases, with 17 bases between. CDR3 length equals 15 residues. Here the CDR3 reads CASGYFGVDNQPQHF. CDR3 DNA sequence: TGTGCCAGCGGATACTTCGGGGTGGACAATCAGCCCCAGCATTTT.